The 29 T cell receptor beta chains presented below share a single source sample, sequenced in a study of lymphopenia after photon versus proton radiotherapy. Clones were read by immunoSEQ multiplex PCR, and TCRdb kept only the in-frame ones, dropping some. The sample lists some 64,000 clones, 87% seen once, with around 13% in the top ten. The input for sequencing was peripheral blood, taken from a patient treated with proton-based radiotherapy. Receptors originate from an older man with esophageal cancer.

The chain employs TRBV6-6 and TRBJ1-1; D uncertain. The CDR3 covers 13 residues. Germline CDR1 reads MNHNY; CDR2 reads SVGAGI (reference sequence). With 4 bases removed from V and 1 base from J, the gap between germline ends came to 7 bases. This CDR3 reads CASSFGTNTEAFF. The CDR3 nucleotides are TGTGCCAGCAGTTTCGGAACGAACACTGAAGCTTTCTTT.

The rearrangement links TRBV7-2 to TRBJ2-3, with no clear D. The germline V gene encodes CDR1 SGHTA and CDR2 FQGNSA. Trimming shortened V by 1 base and J by 2 bases, and 4 bases separated the two germline ends. The CDR3 is 13 amino acids. As DNA, the CDR3 is TGTGCCAGCAGCTTAGTCCCCACAGATACGCAGTATTTT. This encodes CASSLVPTDTQYF.

The chain combines TRBV10-2 with TRBJ1-5; no reliable D call. The CDR3 has 15 amino acids. Germline V gene lookup returns CDR1 WSHSY and CDR2 SAAADI. Deletions cut 3 bases from V and 0 bases from J, with 9 bases between. CDR3 nucleotide sequence: TGCGCCAGCAGTGACGGCGGTCATAGCAATCAGCCCCAGCATTTT. Its translation is CASSDGGHSNQPQHF.

This sequence joins TRBV11-2 and TRBJ2-7; 8 bases map to TRBD2. V lost 3 bases to trimming and J lost 0 bases; unmatched junction nucleotides: 1. The CDR3 has 14 residues. Germline V gives CDR1 SGHAT, CDR2 FQNNGV. In DNA form, the CDR3 reads TGTGCCAGCAGCTTCACTAGCGGCTCCTACGAGCAGTACTTC. It translates to CASSFTSGSYEQYF.

The CDR3 DNA sequence: TGTGCCAGCCAGGGAGGTAATGGCTACACCTTC. Amino acids: CASQGGNGYTF. The chain recombines TRBV27 with TRBJ1-2; D is possibly TRBD1 (5 bases). The V end lost 8 bases, the J end lost 6 bases, and 10 bases lay between the germline ends. Per germline, CDR1 MNHEY and CDR2 SMNVEV (reference sequence). There are 11 residues in the CDR3.

The DNA of the CDR3 is TGTGCCAGCAGGGAACAGGGGGCGTCGAATTCTTACACTGAAGCTTTCTTT. Residues: CASREQGASNSYTEAFF. The chain recombines TRBV13 with TRBJ1-1, with 9 bases aligning to TRBD1. In germline, CDR1 is PRHDT, CDR2 FYEKMQ (reference sequence). V lost 6 bases and J lost 3; bases outside the gene matches: 14. This CDR3 is built from 17 residues.

This rearrangement joins TRBV2 to TRBJ2-2; no definite D call. Looked up from germline, CDR1 is SNHLY and CDR2 is FYNNEI. The CDR3 is 13 amino acids. V was cut by 7 bases and J by 1 base, with 7 bases left in between. The CDR3 is CASKGRNTGELFF. CDR3 DNA sequence: TGTGCCAGCAAAGGCAGGAACACCGGGGAGCTGTTTTTT.

The V and J genes are TRBV6-6 and TRBJ2-3; 8 nucleotides match TRBD1. The ends lost 6 bases at V and 4 bases at J; junction bases unmatched: 9. The CDR3 loop spans 15 amino acids. Germline V gene data show CDR1 as MNHNY and CDR2 as SVGAGI (reference sequence). The CDR3 reads CASREDRAGPDTQYF. The CDR3 DNA reads TGTGCCAGCAGGGAGGACAGGGCAGGGCCAGATACGCAGTATTTT.

The chain has TRBV15 and TRBJ1-5; D call uncertain. This CDR3 contains 13 residues. The germline V gene has CDR1 LNHNV and CDR2 YYDKDF (reference sequence). V was pared by 1 base and J by 6 bases, with 7 bases between. The CDR3 protein is CATSRGVGQPQHF. CDR3 DNA: TGTGCCACCAGCAGAGGGGTAGGTCAGCCCCAGCATTTT.

The J gene is TRBJ1-5, the V gene TRBV5-6, with D unresolved. Trimming removed 0 bases from V and 5 bases from J, with 6 bases in between. The CDR3 has 13 amino acids. Germline V gene lookup returns CDR1 SGHDT and CDR2 YYEEEE. CDR3 DNA: TGTGCCAGCAGCTTGGGTGATTATCAGCCCCAGCATTTT. Protein sequence: CASSLGDYQPQHF.

This clone occurred once. DNA of the CDR3: TGCGCCAGCAGCCTCGGACGGAGCTCCTACGAGCAGTACTTC. It translates to CASSLGRSSYEQYF. This chain connects TRBV4-1 to TRBJ2-7; no definite D call. This CDR3 region has 14 residues. The germline V gene has CDR1 MGHRA and CDR2 YSYEKL. Trimming removed 4 bases at V and 0 bases at J, with 10 bases between.

V usage is TRBV7-8 and J usage is TRBJ2-7; a possible D gene is TRBD2 (6 bases). The germline V gene encodes CDR1 SGHVS and CDR2 FQNEAQ. Deletions cut 5 bases from V and 0 bases from J, with 17 bases between. The CDR3 totals 16 residues. CDR3 residues: CASSPRGNPSSYEQYF. DNA for the CDR3: TGTGCCAGCAGCCCGCGGGGAAATCCCAGCTCCTACGAGCAGTACTTC.

The rearrangement uses TRBV5-6 and TRBJ2-7; a weak D match, TRBD1 (5 bases). The CDR3 spans 14 residues. Germline CDR1 SGHDT, CDR2 YYEEEE. V lost 4 bases and J 3 bases, leaving 14 bases between the germline ends. CDR3 region: CASSQTTELYEQYF. The CDR3 DNA reads TGTGCCAGCAGCCAAACGACAGAACTCTACGAGCAGTACTTC.

The V call is TRBV7-8, the J call TRBJ2-5; no reliable D call. The length of the CDR3 is 15 residues. Germline V gives CDR1 SGHVS, CDR2 FQNEAQ. Trimming cost V 2 bases and J 1 base, with 11 bases left between them. The CDR3 DNA sequence: TGTGCCAGCAGCTTACTCGGGCGGTTCCAAGAGACCCAGTACTTC. Protein sequence: CASSLLGRFQETQYF.

This sequence joins TRBV29-1 and TRBJ2-1; the match to TRBD2 covers 14 bases. Germline V gene sequence: CDR1 SQVTM, CDR2 ANQGSEA. The CDR3 extends over 17 amino acids. With 3 bases clipped from V and 0 bases from J, the junction kept 4 bases outside the gene matches. CDR3 protein: CSVDGTSGGLSYNEQFF. DNA for the CDR3: TGCAGCGTTGACGGGACTAGCGGGGGCCTCTCCTACAATGAGCAGTTCTTC.

The chain joins TRBV10-3 to TRBJ1-5; D not certain. The CDR3 runs to 14 residues. V was shortened by 6 bases and J by 1 base, with 10 bases between the two germline ends. Germline assignment: CDR1 ENHRY and CDR2 SYGVKD. CDR3 coding DNA: TGTGCCATCAGCGCCGCCGGCAGCAATCAGCCCCAGCATTTT. It specifies CAISAAGSNQPQHF.

CDR3 in DNA: TGTGCCAGCAGCTTAGCGGCTGGGGCCGCGGGTCAGCCCCAGCATTTT. Encoded protein: CASSLAAGAAGQPQHF. The V and J genes are TRBV7-6 and TRBJ1-5, with a weak D call TRBD1 (5 bases). The CDR3 covers 16 residues. Germline-derived CDR1 and CDR2 are SGHVS and FNYEAQ. The ends were cut back, 0 bases at V and 6 bases at J, with 15 bases in the middle.

The rearrangement uses TRBV11-3 and TRBJ2-7; 7 positions match TRBD1. The CDR3 has 13 amino acids. The trim removed 6 bases at V and 5 bases at J, leaving 7 bases unmatched. Germline CDR1 is SGHNT and CDR2 is YENEEA. CDR3 region: CASRDRVNDEQYF. DNA for the CDR3: TGTGCCAGCAGAGACAGGGTGAATGACGAGCAGTACTTC.

The V and J genes are TRBV2 and TRBJ1-2, with a possible D match to TRBD1 (6 bases). CDR3 size: 16 residues. CDR1 is SNHLY and CDR2 is FYNNEI in the germline V gene. V lost 0 bases to trimming and J lost 8 bases, with 19 bases between them. The CDR3 sequence is CASSEALKDRKGGYTF. The CDR3 DNA is TGTGCCAGCAGTGAAGCGCTTAAGGACAGAAAGGGAGGCTACACCTTC.

This clone was observed a single time. The chain uses TRBV18 and TRBJ1-3; weak D call: TRBD1 (6 bases). CDR3 length equals 15 residues. Germline values: CDR1 KGHSH, CDR2 LQKENI. V was trimmed by 4 bases and J by 0 bases, leaving 10 bases between them. The CDR3 DNA reads as TGTGCCAGCTCACAGGGGGGATCCTCTGGAAACACCATATATTTT. Encoded protein: CASSQGGSSGNTIYF.

A word on this clone: The junction does not match germline at one end; this may be a read error. V gene TRBV27 combines with J gene TRBJ2-5; D not certain. This CDR3 contains 12 residues. CDR1 and CDR2 from the germline V gene are MNHEY and SMNVEV (reference sequence). The CDR3 region is CVSSLAGETQYF. The CDR3 DNA is TGTGTCAGCAGTTTGGCCGGAGAGACCCAGTACTTC.

This chain uses TRBV10-2 with TRBJ1-3; a weak D match, TRBD1 (6 bases). CDR1 is WSHSY, CDR2 SAAADI, per germline. The CDR3 loop spans 14 amino acids. Trimming took off 6 bases at V and 0 bases at J, with 9 bases between the two ends. The CDR3 region has the DNA TGCGCCAGCAGGGACAGTCTCTCTGGAAACACCATATATTTT. Protein: CASRDSLSGNTIYF.

This chain connects TRBV12-5 to TRBJ2-1; TRBD2 is a possible D gene (5 bases). The CDR3 covers 13 residues. CDR1 is LGHNT and CDR2 is FRNRAP in the germline V gene. V was trimmed by 3 bases and J by 8 bases, leaving 11 bases between them. CDR3 sequence: CASGFTGWHEQFF. DNA for the CDR3: TGTGCTAGTGGTTTCACGGGGTGGCATGAGCAGTTCTTC.

The rearrangement uses TRBV4-3 and TRBJ2-1; no firm D call. Trimming stripped 0 bases from V and 0 bases from J, with 6 bases between. This CDR3 spans 15 amino acids. Germline V gene sequence: CDR1 LGHNA, CDR2 YSLEER. The CDR3 reads CASSQELASYNEQFF. CDR3 DNA sequence: TGCGCCAGCAGCCAAGAATTGGCCTCCTACAATGAGCAGTTCTTC.

The genes are TRBV7-8 and TRBJ1-5; the D gene is possibly TRBD1 (5 bases). The CDR3 has 15 residues. Trimming took 2 bases from V and 9 from J, leaving 17 bases between them. Germline V lookup: CDR1 SGHVS, CDR2 FQNEAQ. CDR3 protein: CASSLRTQLRGPQHF. As DNA, the CDR3 is TGTGCCAGCAGCTTACGTACACAGCTTAGGGGGCCCCAGCATTTT. The complete variable domain, with remaining parts taken from reference TRBV7-8 and TRBJ1-5, reads GAGVSQSPRYKVAKRGQDVALRCDPISGHVSLFWYQQALGQGPEFLTYFQNEAQLDKSGLPSDRFFAERPEGSVSTLKIQRTQQEDSAVYLCASSLRTQLRGPQHFGDGTRLSIL.

The gene calls are TRBV18 and TRBJ2-1; D is possibly TRBD1 (7 bases). With 3 bases removed from V and 1 base from J, the gap between germline ends came to 13 bases. Looked up from germline, CDR1 is KGHSH and CDR2 is LQKENI. This CDR3 is 16 amino acids long. The CDR3 coding sequence is TGTGCCAGCTCACCCCCCCCAGGGGGGTCCTACAATGAGCAGTTCTTC. Protein sequence: CASSPPPGGSYNEQFF.

The chain is built from TRBV7-2 and TRBJ2-4, with 10 bases fitting TRBD2. Germline trimming cut 5 bases from V and 1 base from J; bases unmatched to any gene: 2. The CDR3 sequence is 15 residues long. Germline loops: CDR1 SGHTA, CDR2 FQGNSA. The CDR3 region has the DNA TGTGCCAGCAGCCCGACTAGCGGGGCCAAAAACATTCAGTACTTC. Its protein is CASSPTSGAKNIQYF.

The chain recombines TRBV30 with TRBJ1-2; D is possibly TRBD1 (6 bases). The CDR3 covers 14 residues. The germline V and J ends were trimmed by 2 bases and 8 bases, with 18 bases remaining between them. Germline CDR1 reads GTSNPN; CDR2 reads SVGIG (reference sequence). CDR3 region: CAWSWAGVIGGYTF. Written as DNA, the CDR3 is TGTGCCTGGAGTTGGGCAGGGGTTATTGGGGGCTACACCTTC.

The table lists this clone with a few counts. V usage is TRBV2 and J usage is TRBJ2-7, with 8 bases matching TRBD1. J lost 0 bases, V lost 8 bases, and 6 bases had no gene match. Germline V CDR1 and CDR2: SNHLY, FYNNEI. The length of the CDR3 is 14 residues. The CDR3 spells CASLRTGSSYEQYF. CDR3 nucleotide sequence: TGTGCCAGCCTTCGGACAGGGAGCTCCTACGAGCAGTACTTC.